These 13 T cell receptor beta chains share one sample of origin, sequenced in a study of blood T cell repertoires in COVID-19. Method: immunoSEQ multiplex PCR; TCRdb's copy keeps in-frame clones and lacks some. The data contain some 350,000 clones, around 89% of them singletons. The sample taken for sequencing was peripheral blood. The receptors were sampled from a man aged 18 to 30 with active or convalescent COVID-19.

The rearrangement uses TRBV13 and TRBJ2-1; TRBD2 matches 14 bases. The CDR3 is 18 amino acids. With 5 bases clipped from V and 7 bases from J, the junction kept 13 bases outside the gene matches. Germline CDR1 and CDR2: PRHDT and FYEKMQ (reference sequence). CDR3 region: CASSLRTSGGPGSNEQFF. CDR3 bases: TGTGCCAGCAGCCTCCGGACTAGCGGGGGGCCAGGGTCGAATGAGCAGTTCTTC.

This clone was picked up one time. The V and J genes are TRBV28 and TRBJ2-7; TRBD2 matches 13 bases. There are 15 residues in the CDR3. V was clipped by 6 bases and J by 6 bases; unmatched bases: 8. Germline assignment: CDR1 MDHEN and CDR2 SYDVKM. This CDR3 reads CASRTSGRRTSEQYF. As DNA, the CDR3 is TGTGCCAGCAGGACTAGCGGGAGGAGGACGTCCGAGCAGTACTTC.

The chain employs TRBV10-1 and TRBJ1-5; 8 nucleotides align to TRBD1. The CDR3 totals 14 residues. Germline CDR1 and CDR2: WNHNN and SYGVQD (reference sequence). Unmatched junction bases numbered 4, after V lost 7 bases and J lost 2 bases. The CDR3 nucleotides are TGCGCCAGCATCAACAGGGGGGGCAATCAGCCCCAGCATTTT. Translated: CASINRGGNQPQHF.

The chain recombines TRBV2 with TRBJ1-5; the match to TRBD1 covers 8 bases. Per germline, CDR1 SNHLY and CDR2 FYNNEI. V lost 6 bases, J lost 5 bases, and 9 bases stayed unmatched. The CDR3 length is 15 residues. CDR3 sequence: CASRDNRGDDQPQHF. The CDR3 DNA is TGTGCCAGCAGGGACAACAGGGGGGACGATCAGCCCCAGCATTTT.

This clone has only a few counts. This rearrangement joins TRBV12-3 or TRBV12-4 to TRBJ1-1; D is unclear. V gave up 6 bases and J gave up 2 bases, with 10 bases separating them. The CDR3 totals 13 residues. The CDR3 DNA sequence: TGTGCCAGCAGCCACTATAGTAACACTGAAGCTTTCTTT. As protein: CASSHYSNTEAFF.

CDR3 bases: TGTGCCAGCAGCTTGGTTAGGGCTAGCGGTCAGACCCAGTACTTC. Amino acids: CASSLVRASGQTQYF. This chain links TRBV5-5 with TRBJ2-5; the match to TRBD2 covers 7 bases. CDR1 and CDR2 from the germline V gene are SGHKS and YYEKEE (reference sequence). The V segment lost 0 bases and the J segment 6 bases; nucleotides outside the gene matches: 8. This CDR3 is 15 amino acids long.

The chain links TRBV7-9 to TRBJ2-1; 8 bases agree with TRBD1. Germline-derived CDR1 and CDR2 are SEHNR and FQNEAQ (reference sequence). Germline trimming cut 4 bases from V and 2 bases from J; bases unmatched to any gene: 7. This CDR3 region has 16 residues. CDR3 residues: CASSSVGQAAYNEQFF. CDR3 DNA: TGTGCCAGCAGCTCGGTGGGACAGGCAGCCTACAATGAGCAGTTCTTC.

This sequence joins TRBV5-4 and TRBJ2-7; tentatively, D is TRBD2 (6 bases). Germline lookup yields CDR1 SGHNT and CDR2 YYREEE (reference sequence). CDR3 length: 14 amino acids. Trimming took 4 bases from V and 2 from J, leaving 13 bases between them. CDR3 residues: CASSRARGAYEQYF. The DNA for the CDR3 is TGTGCCAGCAGCCGCGCGCGGGGAGCCTACGAGCAGTACTTC.

The CDR3 DNA sequence: TGTGCCAGCAGCCGAGCAGGGGGGCGGGTGGACACTGAAGCTTTCTTT. Translation: CASSRAGGRVDTEAFF. The chain uses TRBV9 and TRBJ1-1; 7 nucleotides line up with TRBD1. This CDR3 is built from 16 residues. CDR1 and CDR2 (germline): SGDLS, YYNGEE. V lost 4 bases, J lost 3 bases, and 12 bases stayed unmatched.

The genes are TRBV27 and TRBJ2-1; tentatively, D is TRBD1 (5 bases). There are 14 residues in the CDR3. CDR1 is MNHEY, CDR2 SMNVEV, per germline (reference sequence). The V end lost 0 bases, the J end lost 8 bases, and 11 bases lay between the germline ends. The chain's CDR3 is CASSLSGASHEQFF. The CDR3 coding sequence is TGTGCCAGCAGTTTATCAGGGGCCAGCCATGAGCAGTTCTTC.

The chain uses TRBV11-3 and TRBJ2-1; TRBD2 might be the D (6 bases). CDR1 is SGHNT, CDR2 YENEEA, per germline. The CDR3 is made up of 15 amino acids. V lost 5 bases and J 4 bases, leaving 15 bases between the germline ends. CDR3 DNA: TGTGCCAGCAGCCACACCTATGGGGGGTACAATGAGCAGTTCTTC. Protein: CASSHTYGGYNEQFF.

The chain uses TRBV5-6 and TRBJ1-6; TRBD1 matches 9 bases. This CDR3 is built from 17 residues. Trimming took 4 bases from V and 10 from J; bases not matched to a gene: 15. Germline loops: CDR1 SGHDT, CDR2 YYEEEE. The CDR3 nucleotides read TGTGCCAGCAGCAGACCCGGGACAGGGTTTTACTTATCACCCCTCCACTTT. Its protein product is CASSRPGTGFYLSPLHF. Together with reference TRBV5-6 and TRBJ1-6, the CDR3 gives the full variable domain: DAGVTQSPTHLIKTRGQQVTLRCSPKSGHDTVSWYQQALGQGPQFIFQYYEEEERQRGNFPDRFSGHQFPNYSSELNVNALLLGDSALYLCASSRPGTGFYLSPLHFGNGTRLTVT.

This chain joins TRBV14 and TRBJ2-2, with TRBD1 as a possible D gene (5 bases). The CDR3 contains 17 residues. Germline V gene sequence: CDR1 SGHDN, CDR2 FVKESK. V gave up 3 bases and J gave up 5 bases, with 19 bases separating them. This chain's CDR3 is CASSHQVRTKRTGELFF. The CDR3 nucleotides are TGTGCCAGCAGCCACCAAGTTCGGACAAAGAGGACCGGGGAGCTGTTTTTT.